The 7 T cell receptor beta chains below were found in one sample sequenced in a study of control samples from healthy donors and cancer patients (dated by TCRdb to between 2020 and 2021). Library creation used the immunoSEQ multiplex PCR assay. TCRdb took over this immuneACCESS table, retaining in-frame rearrangements with V and J assigned. Such tables are incomplete; in checked studies, under half of the missing clones stem from an unresolved V gene, and the remainder is unexplained. Here the sample has some 100,000 clones; about 80% occur a single time. The leading ten clones occupy about 11% of the sample. Sequences were obtained from blood. The receptors derive from a woman under 40 in good health.

The chain recombines TRBV19 with TRBJ2-7, with 8 bases lining up with TRBD2. Germline lookup yields CDR1 LNHDA and CDR2 SQIVND (reference sequence). J was trimmed by 2 bases and V by 8 bases; bases with no gene match: 5. The CDR3 contains 13 residues. The CDR3 region is CASGGTRPYEQYF. The CDR3, as DNA: TGTGCCAGTGGGGGGACTAGACCCTACGAGCAGTACTTC.

The rearrangement links TRBV7-6 to TRBJ2-1, with 7 bases matching TRBD1. This CDR3 comprises 16 residues. V trimming: 0 bases; J trimming: 6 bases; junction bases outside the gene matches: 8. CDR1 is SGHVS, CDR2 FNYEAQ, per germline. This CDR3 is CASSLAGTAPSNEQFF. The CDR3 nucleotides read TGTGCCAGCAGCTTAGCGGGGACAGCCCCCTCCAATGAGCAGTTCTTC.

The J gene is TRBJ2-1, the V gene TRBV11-2; unclear D gene. CDR3 length: 12 amino acids. Germline CDR1 SGHAT, CDR2 FQNNGV. Trimming took off 3 bases at V and 5 bases at J, with 5 bases between the two ends. Here the CDR3 reads CASSFYHNEQFF. The DNA of the CDR3 is TGTGCCAGCAGCTTCTACCACAATGAGCAGTTCTTC. Full variable domain (rest looked up from reference TRBV11-2 and TRBJ2-1): EAGVAQSPRYKIIEKRQSVAFWCNPISGHATLYWYQQILGQGPKLLIQFQNNGVVDDSQLPKDRFSAERLKGVDSTLKIQPAKLEDSAVYLCASSFYHNEQFFGPGTRLTVL.

V and J are TRBV4-3 and TRBJ2-1; D is uncertain. CDR3 length: 13 amino acids. Deletions cut 4 bases from V and 11 bases from J, with 15 bases between. Germline lookup yields CDR1 LGHNA and CDR2 YSLEER. The CDR3 sequence is CASSRDRSGKQFF. CDR3 DNA sequence: TGCGCCAGCAGCCGAGATCGATCCGGCAAGCAGTTCTTC.

This clone was counted only a few times. The chain has TRBV7-2 and TRBJ1-3; D perhaps matches TRBD1 (6 bases). V dropped 5 bases and J dropped 0 bases, with 14 bases sitting between them. The CDR3 extends over 16 amino acids. The germline CDR1 and CDR2 sequences are SGHTA and FQGNSA. CDR3 sequence: CASSPRQAYSGNTIYF. The CDR3 DNA follows: TGTGCCAGCAGCCCCCGACAGGCCTACTCTGGAAACACCATATATTTT.

The genes are TRBV30 and TRBJ1-3, with 7 bases fitting TRBD1. V was clipped by 1 base and J by 4 bases; unmatched bases: 1. The CDR3 runs to 13 residues. The germline V gene has CDR1 GTSNPN and CDR2 SVGIG (reference sequence). CDR3 nucleotides: TGTGCCTGGAGTGGGGGACAGGGAAACACCATATATTTT. Amino acid sequence: CAWSGGQGNTIYF.

The V gene is TRBV7-2, the J gene TRBJ1-5; TRBD1 aligns across 9 bases. The CDR3 consists of 17 residues. Unmatched junction bases numbered 10, after V lost 5 bases and J lost 2 bases. CDR1 SGHTA and CDR2 FQGNSA come from the germline V gene. The CDR3, as DNA: TGTGCCAGCAGCGGGGACAGGGTAGGGGCTGGCAATCAGCCCCAGCATTTT. Encoded protein: CASSGDRVGAGNQPQHF. Filled out from reference TRBV7-2 and TRBJ1-5, the complete variable domain reads GAGVSQSPSNKVTEKGKDVELRCDPISGHTALYWYRQSLGQGLEFLIYFQGNSAPDKSGLPSDRFSAERTGGSVSTLTIQRTQQEDSAVYLCASSGDRVGAGNQPQHFGDGTRLSIL.